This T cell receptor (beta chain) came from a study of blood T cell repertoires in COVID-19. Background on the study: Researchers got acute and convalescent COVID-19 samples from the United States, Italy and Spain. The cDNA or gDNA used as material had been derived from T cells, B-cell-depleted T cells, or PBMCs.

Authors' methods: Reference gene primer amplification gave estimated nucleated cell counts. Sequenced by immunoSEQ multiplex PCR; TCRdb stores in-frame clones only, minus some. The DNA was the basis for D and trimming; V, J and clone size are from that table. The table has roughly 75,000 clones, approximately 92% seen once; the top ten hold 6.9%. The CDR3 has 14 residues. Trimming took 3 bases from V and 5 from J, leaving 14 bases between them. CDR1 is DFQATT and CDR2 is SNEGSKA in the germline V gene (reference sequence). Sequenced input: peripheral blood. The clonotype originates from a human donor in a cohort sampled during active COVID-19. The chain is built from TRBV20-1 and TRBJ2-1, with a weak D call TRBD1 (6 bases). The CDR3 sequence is CSASMGARNNEQFF. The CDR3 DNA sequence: TGCAGTGCTAGTATGGGGGCCCGTAACAATGAGCAGTTCTTC.